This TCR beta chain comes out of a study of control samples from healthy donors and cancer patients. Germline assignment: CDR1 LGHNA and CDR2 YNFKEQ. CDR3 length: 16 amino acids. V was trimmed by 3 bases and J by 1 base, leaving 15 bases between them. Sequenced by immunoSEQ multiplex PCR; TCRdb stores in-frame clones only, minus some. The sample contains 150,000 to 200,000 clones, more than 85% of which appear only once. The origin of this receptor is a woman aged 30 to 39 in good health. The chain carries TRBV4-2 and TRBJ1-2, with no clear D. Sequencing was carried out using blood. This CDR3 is CASSQEEGPINYGYTF. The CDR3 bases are TGTGCCAGCAGCCAGGAGGAAGGGCCTATTAACTATGGCTACACCTTC.